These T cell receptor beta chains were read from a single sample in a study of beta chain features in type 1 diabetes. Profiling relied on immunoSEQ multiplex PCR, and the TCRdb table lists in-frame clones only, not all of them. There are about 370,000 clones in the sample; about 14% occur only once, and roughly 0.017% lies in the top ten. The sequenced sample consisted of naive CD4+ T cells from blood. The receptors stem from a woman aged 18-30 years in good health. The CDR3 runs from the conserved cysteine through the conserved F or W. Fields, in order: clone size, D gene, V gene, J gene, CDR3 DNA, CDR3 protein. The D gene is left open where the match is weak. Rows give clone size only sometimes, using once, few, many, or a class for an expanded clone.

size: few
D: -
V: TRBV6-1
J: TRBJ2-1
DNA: TGTGCCAGCAGTGGCGGGACGACCTACAATGAGCAGTTCTTC
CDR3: CASSGGTTYNEQFF

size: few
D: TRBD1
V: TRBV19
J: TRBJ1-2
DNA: TGTGCCAGTACCTATCTGCTCCAGGGGGATGGCTACACCTTC
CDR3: CASTYLLQGDGYTF

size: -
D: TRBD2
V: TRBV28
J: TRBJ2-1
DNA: TGTGCCAGCAGGGAGGCCGGGACTAACATCAATGAGCAGTTCTTC
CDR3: CASREAGTNINEQFF

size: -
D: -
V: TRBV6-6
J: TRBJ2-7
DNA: TGTGCCAGCATGTCCTCGAGCTCCTACGAGCAGTACTTC
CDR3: CASMSSSSYEQYF

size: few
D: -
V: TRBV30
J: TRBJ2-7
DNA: TGTGCCTGGGAAGACTACCCGAACTCCTACGAGCAGTACTTC
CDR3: CAWEDYPNSYEQYF

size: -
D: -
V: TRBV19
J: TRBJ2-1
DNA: TGTGCCAGTAGTAGTGACAGATACAATGAGCAGTTCTTC
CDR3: CASSSDRYNEQFF

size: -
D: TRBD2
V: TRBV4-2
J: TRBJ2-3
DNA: TGTGCCAGCAGCCGAGCGACTAGCGGGAGCGTTTGGAGCACAGATACGCAGTATTTT
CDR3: CASSRATSGSVWSTDTQYF

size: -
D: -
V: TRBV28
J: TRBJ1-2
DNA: TGTGCCAGCAGTTCAATTCCGCCGGGGGGGGACGGTGGCTACACCTTC
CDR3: CASSSIPPGGDGGYTF

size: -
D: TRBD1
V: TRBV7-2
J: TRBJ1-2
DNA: TGTGCCAGCAGCCCCCCACGAGGACAGGGTAGTGTGAGCCCCTTC
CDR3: CASSPPRGQGSVSPF

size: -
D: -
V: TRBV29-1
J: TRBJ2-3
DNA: TGCAGCGTTGACCGAGGTCGCACAGATACGCAGTATTTT
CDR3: CSVDRGRTDTQYF

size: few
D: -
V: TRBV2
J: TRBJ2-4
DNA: TGTGCCAGCAGTGAGCAGGGGTTGGCCAAAAACATTCAGTACTTC
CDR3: CASSEQGLAKNIQYF

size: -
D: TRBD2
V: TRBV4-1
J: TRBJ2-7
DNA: TGCGCCAGCAGCCAAGCCACTAGCGGGGTTTCCTACGAGCAGTACTTC
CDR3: CASSQATSGVSYEQYF

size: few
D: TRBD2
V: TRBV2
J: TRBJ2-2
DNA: TGTGCCAGCACCTTAGCGGGAGTAGGGACCGGGGAGCTGTTTTTT
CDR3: CASTLAGVGTGELFF

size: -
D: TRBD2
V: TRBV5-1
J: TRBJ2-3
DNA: TGCGCCAGCCGACCATTCCTGCTAGCGGGAGACCTGGATACGCAGTATTTT
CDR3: CASRPFLLAGDLDTQYF

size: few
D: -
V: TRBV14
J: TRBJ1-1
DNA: TGTGCCAGCAGCCAACAAGTAGTCACTGAAGCTTTCTTT
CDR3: CASSQQVVTEAFF

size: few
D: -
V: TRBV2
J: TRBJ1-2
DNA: TGTGCCAGCAGTGAAGAGGAGGGGTCGTATGGCTACACCTTC
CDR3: CASSEEEGSYGYTF

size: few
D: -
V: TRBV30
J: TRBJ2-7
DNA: TGTGCCTGTGTGGAGGGATCCTACGAGCAGTACTTC
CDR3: CACVEGSYEQYF

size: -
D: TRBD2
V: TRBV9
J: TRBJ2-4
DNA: TGTGCCAGCAGCGCCGGGCTAGCGGGAGTCGTGGCCAAAAACATTCAGTACTTC
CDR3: CASSAGLAGVVAKNIQYF

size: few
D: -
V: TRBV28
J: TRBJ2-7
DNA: TGTGCCAGCACCCAGACAGTAGGGCCCTACGAGCAGTACTTC
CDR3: CASTQTVGPYEQYF

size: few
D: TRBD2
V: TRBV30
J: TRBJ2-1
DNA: TGTGCCTGGAGTGGTTCTAGCGGGAGGGTCTACAATGAGCAGTTCTTC
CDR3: CAWSGSSGRVYNEQFF

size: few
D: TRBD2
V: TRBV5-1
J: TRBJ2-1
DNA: TGCGCCAGCAGCTTAAGGACTAGCGGGAGCTCCTACAATGAGCAGTTCTTC
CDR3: CASSLRTSGSSYNEQFF

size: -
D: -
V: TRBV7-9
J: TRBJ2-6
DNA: TGTGCCAGCAGCTTAGCCAGCTCTGGGGCCAACGTCCTGACTTTC
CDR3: CASSLASSGANVLTF

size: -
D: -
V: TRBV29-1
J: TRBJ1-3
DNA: TGCAGCGTTGCCCAAACTGGAAACACCATATATTTT
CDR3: CSVAQTGNTIYF

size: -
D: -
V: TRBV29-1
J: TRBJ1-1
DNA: TGCAGCGTCCCAAGGGCGGGGAACACTGAAGCTTTCTTT
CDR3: CSVPRAGNTEAFF

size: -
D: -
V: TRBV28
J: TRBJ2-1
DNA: TGTGCCAGCAGTCCGCCGACAGCTAGGGTACAGTTCTTC
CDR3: CASSPPTARVQFF

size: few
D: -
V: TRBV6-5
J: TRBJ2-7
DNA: TGTGCCAGCAGTTATAGGAGGGAGACCTACGAGCAGTACTTC
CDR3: CASSYRRETYEQYF

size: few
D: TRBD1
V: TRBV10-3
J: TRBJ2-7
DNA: TGTGCCATCGGGGGACAGTCCTACGAGCAGTACTTC
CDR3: CAIGGQSYEQYF

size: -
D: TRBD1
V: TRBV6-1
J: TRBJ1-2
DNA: TGTGCCAGCAGTCCGACAGGGTCCTATGGCTACACCTTC
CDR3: CASSPTGSYGYTF

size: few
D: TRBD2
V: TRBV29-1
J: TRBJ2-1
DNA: TGCAGCGCCGGACTAGCCGAGACCTACAATGAGCAGTTCTTC
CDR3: CSAGLAETYNEQFF

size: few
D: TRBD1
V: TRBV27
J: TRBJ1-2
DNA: TGTGCCAGCAGTCCTGACAGGGCCAACTATGGCTACACCTTC
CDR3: CASSPDRANYGYTF